What follows describes a single TCR beta chain. Alpha and beta libraries were amplified separately from the second PCR onward. The beta constant-region primer was an equimolar mix of two oligonucleotides covering TRBC1 and TRBC2. The cDNA 3' end received a ligated single-stranded oligonucleotide carrying the SP2 primer and a 12-nucleotide UMI. TCRdb re-called the UMI-ligation and nested PCR reads through MiXCR, storing one row per CDR3 protein. The sample lists under 40,000 distinct CDR3 sequences; roughly 15% were seen once. The sample belongs to a study of naive and memory T cell subsets. Germline V lookup: CDR1 SGHTA, CDR2 FQGNSA. This CDR3 spans 14 amino acids. V lost 0 bases and J 8 bases, leaving 11 bases between the germline ends.

The chain has TRBV7-2 and TRBJ2-1; D unresolved. The clonotype was recovered from a human donor in good health. Sequencing was carried out using effector memory CD4+ T cells from blood. Regarding subset: effector memory, CD45RA- CD27-. The CDR3 spells CASSLAGSLYEQFF. CDR3 DNA: TGTGCCAGCAGCTTAGCTGGTAGCCTCTATGAGCAGTTCTTC.